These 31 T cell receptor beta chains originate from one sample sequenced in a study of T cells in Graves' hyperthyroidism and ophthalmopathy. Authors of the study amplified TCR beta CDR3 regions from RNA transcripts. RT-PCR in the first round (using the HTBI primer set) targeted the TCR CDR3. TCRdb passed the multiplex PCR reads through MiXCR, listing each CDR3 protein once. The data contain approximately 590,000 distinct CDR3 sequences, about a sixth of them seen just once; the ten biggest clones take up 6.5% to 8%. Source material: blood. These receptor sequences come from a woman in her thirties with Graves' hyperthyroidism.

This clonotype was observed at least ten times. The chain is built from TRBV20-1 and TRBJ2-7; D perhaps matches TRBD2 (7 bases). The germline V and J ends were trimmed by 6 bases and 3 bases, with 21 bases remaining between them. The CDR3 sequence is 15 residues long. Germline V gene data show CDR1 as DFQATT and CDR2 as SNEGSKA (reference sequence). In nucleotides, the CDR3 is TGCAGTGCCCTCGGGGGCGGGGGTTCCGGCTACGAGCAGTACTTC. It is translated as CSALGGGGSGYEQYF.

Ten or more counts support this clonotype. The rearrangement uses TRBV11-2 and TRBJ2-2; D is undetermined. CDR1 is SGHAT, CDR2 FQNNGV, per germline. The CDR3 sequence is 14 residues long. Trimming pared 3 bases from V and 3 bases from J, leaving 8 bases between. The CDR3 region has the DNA TGTGCCAGCAGCTTCGTCGAGGACACCGGGGAGCTGTTTTTT. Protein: CASSFVEDTGELFF.

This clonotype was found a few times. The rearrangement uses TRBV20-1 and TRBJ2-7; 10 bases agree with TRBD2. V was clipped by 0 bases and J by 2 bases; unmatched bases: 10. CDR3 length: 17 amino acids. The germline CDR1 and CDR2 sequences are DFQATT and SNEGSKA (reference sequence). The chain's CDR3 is CSARDFSWTSGTYEQYF. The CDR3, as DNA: TGCAGTGCTAGAGATTTTAGTTGGACTAGCGGAACCTACGAGCAGTACTTC.

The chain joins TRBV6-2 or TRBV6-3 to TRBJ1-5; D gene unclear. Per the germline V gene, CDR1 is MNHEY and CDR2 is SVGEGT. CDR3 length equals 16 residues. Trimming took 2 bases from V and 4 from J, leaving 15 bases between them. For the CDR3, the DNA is TGTGCCAGCAGTTACGCGGACCCTAAATTGAATCAGCCCCAGCATTTT. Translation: CASSYADPKLNQPQHF.

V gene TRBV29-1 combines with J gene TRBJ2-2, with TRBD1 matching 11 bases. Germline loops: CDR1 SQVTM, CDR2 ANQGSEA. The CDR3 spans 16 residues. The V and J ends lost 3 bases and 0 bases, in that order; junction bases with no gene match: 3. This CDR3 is CSVDGTGGTNTGELFF. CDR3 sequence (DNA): TGCAGCGTTGATGGGACAGGGGGGACGAACACCGGGGAGCTGTTTTTT.

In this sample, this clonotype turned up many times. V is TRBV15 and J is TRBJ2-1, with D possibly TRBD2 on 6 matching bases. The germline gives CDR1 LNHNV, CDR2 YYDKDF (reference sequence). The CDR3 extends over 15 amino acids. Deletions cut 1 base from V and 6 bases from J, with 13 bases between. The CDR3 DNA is TGTGCCACCAGCAGAGCGGGAGCGCCCCTCAATGAGCAGTTCTTC. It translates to CATSRAGAPLNEQFF.

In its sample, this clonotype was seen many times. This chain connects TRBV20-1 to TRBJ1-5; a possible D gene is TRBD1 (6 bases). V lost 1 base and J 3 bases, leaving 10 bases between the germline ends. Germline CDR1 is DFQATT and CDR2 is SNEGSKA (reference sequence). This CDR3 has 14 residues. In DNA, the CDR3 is TGCAGTGCTAGAGCTGGACAGTACAATCAGCCCCAGCATTTT. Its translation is CSARAGQYNQPQHF.

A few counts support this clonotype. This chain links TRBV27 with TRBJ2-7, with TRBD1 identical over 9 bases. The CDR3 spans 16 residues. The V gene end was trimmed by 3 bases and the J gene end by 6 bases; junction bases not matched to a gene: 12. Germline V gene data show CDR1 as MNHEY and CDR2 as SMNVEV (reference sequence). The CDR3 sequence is CASSLVATGGSFEQYF. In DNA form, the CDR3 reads TGTGCCAGCAGTTTGGTCGCGACAGGGGGTTCTTTCGAGCAGTACTTC.

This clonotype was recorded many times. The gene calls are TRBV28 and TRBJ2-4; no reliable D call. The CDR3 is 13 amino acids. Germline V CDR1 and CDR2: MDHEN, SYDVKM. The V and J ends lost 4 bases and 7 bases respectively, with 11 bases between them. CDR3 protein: CASSSPLVNIQYF. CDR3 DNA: TGTGCCAGCAGTTCCCCTCTAGTCAACATTCAGTACTTC.

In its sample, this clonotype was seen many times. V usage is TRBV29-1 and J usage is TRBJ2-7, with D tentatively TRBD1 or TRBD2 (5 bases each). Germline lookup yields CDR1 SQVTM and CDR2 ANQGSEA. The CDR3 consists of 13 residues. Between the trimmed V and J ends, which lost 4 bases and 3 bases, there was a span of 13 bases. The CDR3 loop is CSVVPGRGYEQYF. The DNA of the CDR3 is TGCAGCGTTGTTCCGGGACGCGGCTACGAGCAGTACTTC.

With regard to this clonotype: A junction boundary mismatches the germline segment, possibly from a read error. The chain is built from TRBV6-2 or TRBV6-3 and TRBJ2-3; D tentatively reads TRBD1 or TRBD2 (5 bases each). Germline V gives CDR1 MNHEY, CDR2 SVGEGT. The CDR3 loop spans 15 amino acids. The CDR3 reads CASGASGFSTDTHYF. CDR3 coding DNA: TGTGCCAGCGGGGCGAGCGGCTTTAGCACAGATACGCACTATTTT.

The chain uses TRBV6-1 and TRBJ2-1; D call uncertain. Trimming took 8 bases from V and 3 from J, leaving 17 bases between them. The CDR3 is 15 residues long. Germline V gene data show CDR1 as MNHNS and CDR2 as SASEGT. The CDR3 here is CASASESPNYNEQFF. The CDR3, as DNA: TGTGCCAGCGCGAGCGAGTCCCCCAACTACAATGAGCAGTTCTTC.

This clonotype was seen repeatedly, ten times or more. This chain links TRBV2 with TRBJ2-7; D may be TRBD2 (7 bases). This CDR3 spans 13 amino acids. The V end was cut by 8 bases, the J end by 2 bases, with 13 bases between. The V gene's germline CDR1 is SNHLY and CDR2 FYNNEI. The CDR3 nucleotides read TGTGCCAGCTCTACAGGGAGGGCCTACGAGCAGTACTTC. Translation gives CASSTGRAYEQYF.

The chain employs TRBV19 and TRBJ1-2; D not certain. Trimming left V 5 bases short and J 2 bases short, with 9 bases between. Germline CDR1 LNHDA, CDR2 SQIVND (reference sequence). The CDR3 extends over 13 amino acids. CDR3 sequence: CASSVDYNYGYTF. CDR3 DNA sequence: TGTGCCAGTAGTGTTGACTACAACTATGGCTACACCTTC.

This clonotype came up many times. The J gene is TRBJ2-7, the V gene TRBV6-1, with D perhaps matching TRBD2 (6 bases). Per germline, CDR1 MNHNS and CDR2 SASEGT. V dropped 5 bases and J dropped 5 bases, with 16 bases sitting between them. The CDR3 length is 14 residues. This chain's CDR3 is CASSSLRERNEQYF. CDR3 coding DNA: TGTGCCAGCAGTAGTTTACGGGAGCGGAACGAGCAGTACTTC.

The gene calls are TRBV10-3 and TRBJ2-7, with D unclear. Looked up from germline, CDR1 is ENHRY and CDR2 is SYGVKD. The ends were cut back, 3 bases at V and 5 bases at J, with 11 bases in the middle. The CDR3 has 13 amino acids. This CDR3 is CAISEPATHEQYF. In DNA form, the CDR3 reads TGTGCCATCAGTGAACCAGCGACCCACGAGCAGTACTTC.

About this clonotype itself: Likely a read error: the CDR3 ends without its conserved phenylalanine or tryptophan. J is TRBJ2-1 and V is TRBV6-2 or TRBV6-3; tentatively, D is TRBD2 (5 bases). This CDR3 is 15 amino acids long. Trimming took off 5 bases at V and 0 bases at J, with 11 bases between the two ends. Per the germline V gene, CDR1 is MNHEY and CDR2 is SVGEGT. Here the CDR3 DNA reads TGTGCCAGCAGTCTGGACTCCCTCTCCTACAATGAGCAGTTCATC. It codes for CASSLDSLSYNEQFI.

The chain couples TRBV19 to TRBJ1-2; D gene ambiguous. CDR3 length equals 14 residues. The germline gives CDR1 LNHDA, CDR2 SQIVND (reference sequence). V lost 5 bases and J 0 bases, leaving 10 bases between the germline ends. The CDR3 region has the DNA TGTGCCAGTAGTCCTCTTGGAGCTAACTATGGCTACACCTTC. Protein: CASSPLGANYGYTF.

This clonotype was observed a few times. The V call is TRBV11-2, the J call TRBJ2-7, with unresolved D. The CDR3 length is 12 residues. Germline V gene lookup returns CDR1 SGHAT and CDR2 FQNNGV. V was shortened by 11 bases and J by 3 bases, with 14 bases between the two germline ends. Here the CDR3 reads CACPRRSYEQYF. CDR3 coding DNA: TGTGCCTGCCCGCGGAGAAGCTACGAGCAGTACTTC. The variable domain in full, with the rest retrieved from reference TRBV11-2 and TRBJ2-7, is EAGVAQSPRYKIIEKRQSVAFWCNPISGHATLYWYQQILGQGPKLLIQFQNNGVVDDSQLPKDRFSAERLKGVDSTLKIQPAKLEDSAVYLCACPRRSYEQYFGPGTRLTVT.

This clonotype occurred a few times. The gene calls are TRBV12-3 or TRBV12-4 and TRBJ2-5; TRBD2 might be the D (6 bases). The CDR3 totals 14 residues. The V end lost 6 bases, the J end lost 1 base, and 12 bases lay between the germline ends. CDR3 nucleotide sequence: TGTGCCAGCAGACTTAGCGGAGCCCAAGAGACCCAGTACTTC. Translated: CASRLSGAQETQYF.

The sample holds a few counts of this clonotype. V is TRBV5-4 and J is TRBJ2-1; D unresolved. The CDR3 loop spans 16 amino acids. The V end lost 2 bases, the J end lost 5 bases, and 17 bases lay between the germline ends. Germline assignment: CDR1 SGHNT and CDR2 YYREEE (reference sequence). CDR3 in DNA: TGTGCCAGCAGCTTCGGCGGACCCAGAGGCGACAATGAGCAGTTCTTC. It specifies CASSFGGPRGDNEQFF.

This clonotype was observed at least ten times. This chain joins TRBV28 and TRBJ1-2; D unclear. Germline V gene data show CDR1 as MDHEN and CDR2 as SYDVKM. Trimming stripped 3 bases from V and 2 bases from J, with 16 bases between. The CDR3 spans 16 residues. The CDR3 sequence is CASSFFGARPNYGYTF. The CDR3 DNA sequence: TGTGCCAGCAGTTTTTTCGGCGCGCGACCAAACTATGGCTACACCTTC.

CDR3 in DNA: TGCAGCGTTGAAATGGGAGGCACAGATACGCAGTATTTT. It translates to CSVEMGGTDTQYF. This sequence joins TRBV29-1 and TRBJ2-3, with TRBD2 as a possible D gene (5 bases). Deletions cut 2 bases from V and 1 base from J, with 7 bases between. Germline CDR1 reads SQVTM; CDR2 reads ANQGSEA. This CDR3 comprises 13 residues.

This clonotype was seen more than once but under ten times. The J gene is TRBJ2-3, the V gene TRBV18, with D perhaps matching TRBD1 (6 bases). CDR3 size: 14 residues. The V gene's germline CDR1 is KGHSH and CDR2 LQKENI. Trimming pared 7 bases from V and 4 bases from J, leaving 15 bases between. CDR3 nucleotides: TGTGCCAGCTTGACACTTCAGGGGTCAGATACGCAGTATTTT. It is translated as CASLTLQGSDTQYF.

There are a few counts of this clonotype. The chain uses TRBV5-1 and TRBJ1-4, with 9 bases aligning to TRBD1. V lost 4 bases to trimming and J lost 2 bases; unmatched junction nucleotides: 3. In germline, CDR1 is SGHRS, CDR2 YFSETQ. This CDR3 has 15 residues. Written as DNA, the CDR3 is TGCGCCAGCAGCCCCGGGACAGGGACTAATGAAAAACTGTTTTTT. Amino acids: CASSPGTGTNEKLFF.

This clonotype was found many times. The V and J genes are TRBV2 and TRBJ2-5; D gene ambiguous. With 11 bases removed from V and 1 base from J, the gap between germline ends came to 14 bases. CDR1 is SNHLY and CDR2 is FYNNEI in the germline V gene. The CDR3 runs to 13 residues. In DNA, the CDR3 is TGTGCCTTGGAACATCAGAGCCAAGAGACCCAGTACTTC. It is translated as CALEHQSQETQYF.

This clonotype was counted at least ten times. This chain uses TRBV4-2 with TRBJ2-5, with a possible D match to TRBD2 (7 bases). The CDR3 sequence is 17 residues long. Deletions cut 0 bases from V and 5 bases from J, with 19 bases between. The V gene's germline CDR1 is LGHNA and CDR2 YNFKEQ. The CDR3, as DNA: TGTGCCAGCAGCCAAGATCAGGAAGGAGGGGGAGGGGAGACCCAGTACTTC. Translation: CASSQDQEGGGGETQYF.

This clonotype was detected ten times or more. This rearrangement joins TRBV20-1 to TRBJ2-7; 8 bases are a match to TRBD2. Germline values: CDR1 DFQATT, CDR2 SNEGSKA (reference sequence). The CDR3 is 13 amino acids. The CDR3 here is CSPRGGRTYEQYF. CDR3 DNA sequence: TGCAGCCCGCGGGGCGGGAGGACCTACGAGCAGTACTTC.

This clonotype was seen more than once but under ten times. The CDR3 DNA follows: TGTGCCAGTAGGGCCGGACTCTCCTACGAGCAGTACTTC. Its protein product is CASRAGLSYEQYF. This chain joins TRBV19 and TRBJ2-7; possible D gene TRBD2, 5 bases. V lost 6 bases and J 0 bases, leaving 9 bases between the germline ends. The CDR3 spans 13 residues. Germline V gene sequence: CDR1 LNHDA, CDR2 SQIVND (reference sequence).

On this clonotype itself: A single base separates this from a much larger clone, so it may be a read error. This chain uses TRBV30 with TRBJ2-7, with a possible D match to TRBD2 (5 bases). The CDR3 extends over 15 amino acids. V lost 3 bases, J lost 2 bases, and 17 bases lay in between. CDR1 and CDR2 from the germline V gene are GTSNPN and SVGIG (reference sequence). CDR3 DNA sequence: TGTGCCTGGAGGCCCACTAGGGAACTCCCCTACGAGCAGTACTTC. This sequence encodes CAWRPTRELPYEQYF.

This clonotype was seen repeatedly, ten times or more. CDR3 nucleotides: TGTGCCAGCAGACCCAGGACTAGCGGGAGCAATGAGCAGTTCTTC. Its protein product is CASRPRTSGSNEQFF. This chain links TRBV28 with TRBJ2-1, with TRBD2 matching 13 bases. Germline values: CDR1 MDHEN, CDR2 SYDVKM. The ends lost 6 bases at V and 6 bases at J; junction bases unmatched: 5. This CDR3 spans 15 amino acids.